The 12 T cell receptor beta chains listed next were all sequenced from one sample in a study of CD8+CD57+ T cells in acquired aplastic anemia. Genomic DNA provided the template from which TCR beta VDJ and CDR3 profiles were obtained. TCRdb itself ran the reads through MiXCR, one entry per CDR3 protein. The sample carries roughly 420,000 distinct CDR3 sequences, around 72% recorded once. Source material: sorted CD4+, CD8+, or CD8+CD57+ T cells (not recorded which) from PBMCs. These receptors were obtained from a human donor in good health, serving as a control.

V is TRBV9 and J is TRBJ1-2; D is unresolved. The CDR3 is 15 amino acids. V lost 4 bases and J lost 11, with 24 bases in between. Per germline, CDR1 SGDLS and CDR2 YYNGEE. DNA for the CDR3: TGTGCCAGCAGCTTAGGTGGGCGGAACACCATAGATTACACCTTC. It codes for CASSLGGRNTIDYTF.

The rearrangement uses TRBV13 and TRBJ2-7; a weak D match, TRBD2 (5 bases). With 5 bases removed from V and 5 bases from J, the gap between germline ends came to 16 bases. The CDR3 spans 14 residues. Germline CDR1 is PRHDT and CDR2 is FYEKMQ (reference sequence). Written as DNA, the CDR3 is TGTGCCAGCAGCGAAGGCCCGGGATTCAACGAGCAGTACTTC. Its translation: CASSEGPGFNEQYF.

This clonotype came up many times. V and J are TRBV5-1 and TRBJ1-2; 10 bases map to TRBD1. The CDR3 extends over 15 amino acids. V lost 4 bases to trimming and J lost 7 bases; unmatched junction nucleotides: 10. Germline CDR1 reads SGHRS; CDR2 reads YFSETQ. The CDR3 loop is CASSRDGTGVSGYTF. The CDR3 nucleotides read TGCGCCAGCAGCCGGGACGGGACAGGGGTTAGTGGCTACACCTTC.

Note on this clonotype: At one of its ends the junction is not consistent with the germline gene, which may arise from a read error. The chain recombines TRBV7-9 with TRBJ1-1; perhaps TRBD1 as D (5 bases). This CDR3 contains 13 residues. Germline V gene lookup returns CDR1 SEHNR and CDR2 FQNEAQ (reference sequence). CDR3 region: CASSLHGRAKEHF. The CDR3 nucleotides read TGTGCCAGCAGCTTACATGGCAGGGCGAAAGAGCACTTT. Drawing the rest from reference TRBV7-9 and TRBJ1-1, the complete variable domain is DTGVSQNPRHKITKRGQNVTFRCDPISEHNRLYWYRQTLGQGPEFLTYFQNEAQLEKSRLLSDRFSAERPKGSFSTLEIQRTEQGDSAMYLCASSLHGRAKEHFGQGTRLTVV.

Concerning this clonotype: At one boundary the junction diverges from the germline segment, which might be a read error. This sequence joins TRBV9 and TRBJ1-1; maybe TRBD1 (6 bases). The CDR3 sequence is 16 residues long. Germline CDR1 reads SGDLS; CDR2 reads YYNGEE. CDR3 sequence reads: CASSLVTQGLNTEAFF. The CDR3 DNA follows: TGCGCCAGCAGCTTGGTAACGCAGGGGCTGAACACTGAAGCTTTCTTT. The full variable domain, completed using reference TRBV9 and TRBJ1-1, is DSGVTQTPKHLITATGQRVTLRCSPRSGDLSVYWYQQSLDQGLQFLIQYYNGEERAKGNILERFSAQQFPDLHSELNLSSLELGDSALYFCASSLVTQGLNTEAFFGQGTRLTVV.

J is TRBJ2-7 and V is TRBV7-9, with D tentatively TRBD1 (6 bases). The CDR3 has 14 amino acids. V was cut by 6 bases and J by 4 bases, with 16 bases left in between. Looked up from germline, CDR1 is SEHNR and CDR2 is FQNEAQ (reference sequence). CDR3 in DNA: TGTGCCAGCAGTCCTGCTCCAGGGGTGTACGAGCAGTACTTC. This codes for CASSPAPGVYEQYF.

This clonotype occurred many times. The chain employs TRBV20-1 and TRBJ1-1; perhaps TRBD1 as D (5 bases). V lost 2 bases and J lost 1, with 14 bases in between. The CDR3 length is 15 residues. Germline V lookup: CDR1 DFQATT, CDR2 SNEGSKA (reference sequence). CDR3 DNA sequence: TGCAGTGCTAGACCCCCCCGCCAGGGGAACACTGAAGCTTTCTTT. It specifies CSARPPRQGNTEAFF.

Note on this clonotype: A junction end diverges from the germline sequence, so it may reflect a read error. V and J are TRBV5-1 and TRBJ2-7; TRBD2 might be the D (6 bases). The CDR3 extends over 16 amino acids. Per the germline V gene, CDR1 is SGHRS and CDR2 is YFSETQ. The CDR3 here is CATSCAGPGATYEQYF. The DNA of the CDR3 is TGTGCCACCAGCTGTGCGGGGCCGGGCGCAACCTACGAGCAGTACTTC.

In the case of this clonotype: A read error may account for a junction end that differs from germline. CDR3 sequence reads: CASTADGEGNYGQYF. The CDR3 region has the DNA TGTGCCAGCACCGCCGACGGGGAGGGGAACTACGGGCAGTACTTC. The V and J genes are TRBV7-8 and TRBJ2-7; TRBD2 matches 7 bases. The CDR3 consists of 15 residues. Germline V lookup: CDR1 SGHVS, CDR2 FQNEAQ.

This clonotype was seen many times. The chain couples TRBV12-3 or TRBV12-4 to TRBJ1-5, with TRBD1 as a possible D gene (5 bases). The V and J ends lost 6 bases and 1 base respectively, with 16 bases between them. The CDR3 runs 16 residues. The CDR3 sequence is CASSRGWGGSNQPQHF. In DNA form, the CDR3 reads TGTGCCAGCAGCCGGGGTTGGGGGGGGAGCAATCAGCCCCAGCATTTT.

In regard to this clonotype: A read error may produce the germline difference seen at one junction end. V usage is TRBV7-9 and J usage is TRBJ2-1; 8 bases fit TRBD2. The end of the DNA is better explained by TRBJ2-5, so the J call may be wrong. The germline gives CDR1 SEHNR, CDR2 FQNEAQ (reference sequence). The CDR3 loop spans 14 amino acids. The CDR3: CASSSGGSQDTQYF. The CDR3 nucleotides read TGTGCCAGCAGCTCGGGGGGGTCCCAAGATACCCAGTACTTC.

CDR3 DNA: TGTGCCAGTAGGAGGGGACAGGGTACCACTGAAGCTTTCTTT. Protein: CASRRGQGTTEAFF. This chain joins TRBV19 and TRBJ1-1, with 9 bases that match TRBD1. Germline V gives CDR1 LNHDA, CDR2 SQIVND (reference sequence). After removal of 6 bases from V and 4 bases from J, the junction contained 6 bases not matched to a gene. This CDR3 region has 14 residues.